A selection of T cell receptor beta chains follows, all from one sample in a study of cytomegalovirus exposure and HLA in healthy donors. Some clones are missing from TCRdb's copy, which holds only in-frame ones; the method was immunoSEQ multiplex PCR. The table records 150,000 to 200,000 clones, 82% of them present only once. The sequenced sample was PBMCs. All receptors derive from a girl aged 5-17 years in good health and CMV-seropositive. The CDR3 runs from the conserved cysteine through the conserved F or W. The D gene is left open where the match is weak. Only part of the rows carry a size: once, few, many, or a class if the clone is expanded.

V gene	J gene	clone size	D gene	CDR3 protein	CDR3 DNA
TRBV15	TRBJ2-1	.	TRBD2	CATSQSSGGPHNEQFF	TGTGCCACCAGCCAGTCTAGCGGGGGGCCCCACAATGAGCAGTTCTTC
TRBV18	TRBJ2-7	once	.	CASSPGAGAHYEQYF	TGTGCCAGCTCCCCCGGGGCGGGGGCCCACTACGAGCAGTACTTC
TRBV30	TRBJ2-7	.	TRBD2	CAWSELAGVNEQYF	TGTGCCTGGAGTGAACTAGCGGGAGTAAACGAGCAGTACTTC
TRBV7-2	TRBJ2-7	.	.	CASSPAYEQYF	TGTGCCAGCAGCCCAGCCTACGAGCAGTACTTC
TRBV5-1	TRBJ1-4	once	TRBD1	CASSRGQGEAVHSLFF	TGCGCCAGCAGCCGCGGACAGGGGGAGGCGGTACATTCGCTGTTTTTT
TRBV6-5	TRBJ1-1	.	.	CASSYADSDDTEAFF	TGTGCCAGCAGTTACGCGGACAGCGACGACACTGAAGCTTTCTTT
TRBV2	TRBJ2-5	.	.	CASSEIYSQETQYF	TGTGCCAGCAGTGAAATATACTCCCAAGAGACCCAGTACTTC
TRBV30	TRBJ2-7	.	TRBD2	CAWSVWGGYEQYF	TGTGCCTGGAGTGTGTGGGGGGGCTACGAGCAGTACTTC
TRBV6-5	TRBJ1-5	.	.	CASSISSNQPQHF	TGTGCCAGCAGTATCAGTAGCAATCAGCCCCAGCATTTT
TRBV29-1	TRBJ1-2	.	.	CSAFDRTREYGYTF	TGCAGCGCCTTTGACAGGACGAGGGAATATGGCTACACCTTC
TRBV4-1	TRBJ2-3	.	TRBD2	CASSQEPPVAGVADTQYF	TGCGCCAGCAGCCAAGAGCCCCCCGTAGCGGGAGTGGCAGATACGCAGTATTTT
TRBV18	TRBJ2-2	.	TRBD2	CASSPGTSGTTGELFF	TGTGCCAGCTCACCCGGGACTAGCGGGACCACCGGGGAGCTGTTTTTT
TRBV6-5	TRBJ2-7	.	TRBD1	CASRTERQGSYEQYF	TGTGCCAGCAGAACCGAGAGACAGGGGTCCTACGAGCAGTACTTC
TRBV6-5	TRBJ1-3	once	.	CASSLTGTGNTIYF	TGTGCCAGCAGCCTTACAGGGACGGGAAACACCATATATTTT
TRBV19	TRBJ1-2	once	.	CASSIAREHYGYTF	TGTGCCAGTAGTATCGCCAGGGAACACTATGGCTACACCTTC
TRBV6-1	TRBJ2-1	.	TRBD2	CASSSFRGGYDEQFF	TGTGCCAGCAGTTCCTTCCGGGGGGGATACGATGAGCAGTTCTTC
TRBV5-1	TRBJ2-1	.	TRBD2	CASSLGLAGSSYNEQFF	TGCGCCAGCAGCTTGGGACTAGCGGGAAGCTCCTACAATGAGCAGTTCTTC
TRBV12-5	TRBJ2-5	.	.	CASGRGSRETQYF	TGTGCTAGTGGCAGGGGTTCGCGGGAGACCCAGTACTTC
TRBV21-1	TRBJ2-5	.	.	CASSKLLRGGLETQYF	TGTGCCAGCAGCAAACTGTTGCGGGGGGGCTTGGAGACCCAGTACTTC
TRBV6-1	TRBJ2-7	.	.	CASSRTGIYEQYF	TGTGCCAGCAGTCGGACGGGAATATACGAGCAGTACTTC
TRBV5-8	TRBJ1-4	.	.	CATAGRGATNEKLFF	TGTGCCACCGCTGGCAGGGGTGCAACTAATGAAAAACTGTTTTTT
TRBV28	TRBJ2-7	.	TRBD2	CASSLREFQRLSSYEQYF	TGTGCCAGCAGTTTGCGGGAGTTCCAACGGCTTAGCTCCTACGAGCAGTACTTC
TRBV7-8	TRBJ2-1	.	.	CASSLRNGRSSYNEQFF	TGTGCCAGCAGCTTACGGAACGGTCGGAGCTCCTACAATGAGCAGTTCTTC
TRBV6-5	TRBJ2-6	.	.	CASSYSILAGANVLTF	TGTGCCAGCAGTTACTCGATACTAGCTGGGGCCAACGTCCTGACTTTC
TRBV28	TRBJ2-7	few	.	CASSFLGQGRVEQYF	TGTGCCAGCAGTTTTCTTGGCCAGGGCCGTGTCGAGCAGTACTTC
TRBV2	TRBJ2-1	.	TRBD2	CASSDPTASGVTNEQFF	TGTGCCAGCAGTGACCCCACCGCTAGCGGGGTAACCAATGAGCAGTTCTTC
TRBV5-6	TRBJ1-4	.	.	CASSPSDGASEKLFF	TGTGCCAGCAGCCCCTCCGACGGAGCTTCGGAAAAACTGTTTTTT
TRBV18	TRBJ2-1	once	.	CASSPLSGTDEQFF	TGTGCCAGCTCACCACTATCGGGAACCGATGAGCAGTTCTTC
TRBV20-1	TRBJ1-1	.	.	CSALTEAFF	TGCAGTGCCTTGACTGAAGCTTTCTTT
TRBV6-1	TRBJ2-1	.	.	CASSESLGLSYNEQFF	TGTGCCAGCAGTGAGTCCCTGGGACTCTCCTACAATGAGCAGTTCTTC
TRBV10-1	TRBJ2-1	.	.	CASSESGEGSNEQFF	TGCGCCAGCAGTGAGTCAGGCGAGGGATCCAATGAGCAGTTCTTC
TRBV6-5	TRBJ1-2	few	TRBD1	CASRQGQFNYGYTF	TGTGCCAGCAGACAGGGACAGTTTAACTATGGCTACACCTTC
TRBV6-5	TRBJ2-3	.	.	CASSYAGRSSTDTQYF	TGTGCCAGCAGTTACGCGGGCCGATCTAGCACAGATACGCAGTATTTT
TRBV5-1	TRBJ2-5	.	.	CASSLVKGEETQYF	TGCGCCAGCAGCTTGGTTAAGGGGGAAGAGACCCAGTACTTC
TRBV10-3	TRBJ2-7	.	TRBD2	CAINFAGGDEQYF	TGTGCCATCAACTTCGCGGGGGGAGACGAGCAGTACTTC
TRBV27	TRBJ2-6	few	.	CASSFRGGANVLTF	TGTGCCAGCAGTTTTAGGGGCGGGGCCAACGTCCTGACTTTC
TRBV7-9	TRBJ2-1	.	.	CASSHPFRVKSYNEQFF	TGTGCCAGCAGCCACCCTTTCAGGGTCAAATCCTACAATGAGCAGTTCTTC
TRBV5-6	TRBJ1-3	.	.	CASSTGYGNTIYF	TGTGCCAGCAGCACGGGGTATGGAAACACCATATATTTT
TRBV19	TRBJ2-7	.	TRBD2	CASSEAGGPREQYF	TGTGCCAGTAGTGAGGCGGGAGGGCCACGGGAGCAGTACTTC
TRBV15	TRBJ2-3	few	.	CATSRGRTGRATTQYF	TGTGCCACCAGCAGGGGGAGGACAGGCCGTGCTACGACGCAGTATTTT
TRBV7-3	TRBJ2-3	.	TRBD2	CASSNSGGSTDTQYF	TGTGCCAGCAGCAATAGCGGGGGGTCTACCGATACGCAGTATTTT
TRBV4-1	TRBJ1-2	.	TRBD1	CASSLRTGGNYGYTF	TGCGCCAGCAGCCTTCGGACAGGGGGTAACTATGGCTACACCTTC
TRBV29-1	TRBJ1-1	.	TRBD1	CSATGGANTEAFF	TGCAGCGCCACAGGGGGGGCGAACACTGAAGCTTTCTTT
TRBV29-1	TRBJ1-2	.	.	CSVEGRQSTLNYGYTF	TGCAGCGTTGAAGGGCGACAGAGTACTCTTAACTATGGCTACACCTTC
TRBV4-3	TRBJ2-7	.	TRBD1	CASSQYGTGSYEQYF	TGCGCCAGCAGCCAATACGGGACAGGATCCTACGAGCAGTACTTC
TRBV7-8	TRBJ2-3	.	.	CASSLIAGADTQYF	TGTGCCAGCAGCCTAATAGCCGGGGCAGATACGCAGTATTTT
TRBV5-8	TRBJ1-1	.	TRBD1	CASSLEPGGLNTEAFF	TGTGCCAGCAGCTTGGAACCAGGGGGATTGAACACTGAAGCTTTCTTT
TRBV9	TRBJ1-1	.	.	CASSVATGKGTEAFF	TGTGCCAGCAGCGTAGCTACGGGGAAGGGCACTGAAGCTTTCTTT
TRBV7-8	TRBJ1-2	once	TRBD1	CASSSIGGQGDYGYTF	TGTGCCAGCAGCTCTATCGGGGGACAGGGTGACTATGGCTACACCTTC
TRBV18	TRBJ2-1	.	TRBD2	CASSPPVTSGGVPNEQFF	TGTGCCAGCTCACCACCAGTGACTAGCGGGGGGGTTCCCAATGAGCAGTTCTTC